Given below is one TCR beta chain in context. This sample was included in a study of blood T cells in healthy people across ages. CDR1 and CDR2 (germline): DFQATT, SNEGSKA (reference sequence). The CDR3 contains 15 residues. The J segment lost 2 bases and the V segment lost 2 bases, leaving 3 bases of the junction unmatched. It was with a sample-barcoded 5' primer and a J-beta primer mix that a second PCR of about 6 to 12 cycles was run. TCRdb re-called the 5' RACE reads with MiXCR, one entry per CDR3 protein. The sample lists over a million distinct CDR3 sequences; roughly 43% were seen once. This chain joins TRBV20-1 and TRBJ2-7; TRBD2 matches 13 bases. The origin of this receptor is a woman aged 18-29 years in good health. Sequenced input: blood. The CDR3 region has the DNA TGCAGTGCTAGAACCGGGACTAGCGGGACCTACGAGCAGTACTTC. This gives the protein CSARTGTSGTYEQYF.